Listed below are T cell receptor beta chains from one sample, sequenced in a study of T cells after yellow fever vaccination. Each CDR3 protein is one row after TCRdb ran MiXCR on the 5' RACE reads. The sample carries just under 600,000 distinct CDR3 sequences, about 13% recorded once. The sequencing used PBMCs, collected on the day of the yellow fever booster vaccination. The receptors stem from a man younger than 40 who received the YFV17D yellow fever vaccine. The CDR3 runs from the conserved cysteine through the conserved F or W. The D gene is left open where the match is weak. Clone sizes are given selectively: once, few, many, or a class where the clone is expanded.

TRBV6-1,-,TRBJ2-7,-,CASSLRVPSSYEQYF,TGTGCCAGCAGCCTCCGGGTGCCGAGCTCCTACGAGCAGTACTTC
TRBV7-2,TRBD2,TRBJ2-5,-,CASSPGWGGETQYF,TGTGCCAGCAGCCCCGGCTGGGGGGGAGAGACCCAGTACTTC
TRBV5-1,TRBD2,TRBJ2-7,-,CASSLGPSGPSYEQYF,TGCGCCAGCAGCTTGGGGCCTAGCGGGCCCTCCTACGAGCAGTACTTC
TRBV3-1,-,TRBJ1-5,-,CASSQTGQRQPQHF,TGTGCCAGCAGCCAAACAGGGCAAAGGCAGCCCCAGCATTTT
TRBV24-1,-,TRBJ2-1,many,CAPLISDEQFF,TGTGCCCCCTTGATTTCCGATGAGCAGTTCTTC
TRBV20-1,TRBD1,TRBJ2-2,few,CSAPGQGAGELFF,TGCAGTGCCCCGGGACAGGGCGCCGGGGAGCTGTTTTTT
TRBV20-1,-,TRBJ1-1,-,CSATRGQNTEAFF,TGCAGTGCTACCCGAGGGCAGAACACTGAAGCTTTCTTT
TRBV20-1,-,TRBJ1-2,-,CSAQGPGKRYTF,TGCAGTGCCCAAGGACCCGGGAAGCGCTACACCTTC
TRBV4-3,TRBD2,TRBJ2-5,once,CASSQGPSGIETQYF,TGCGCCAGCAGCCAAGGTCCTAGCGGGATAGAGACCCAGTACTTC
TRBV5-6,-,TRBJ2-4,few,CASSLLRESPYIWDIQYF,TGTGCCAGCAGCTTACTTCGAGAGTCCCCTTACATCTGGGACATTCAGTACTTC
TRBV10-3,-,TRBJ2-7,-,CAISESGQDYEQYF,TGTGCCATCAGTGAGTCCGGTCAAGACTACGAGCAGTACTTC
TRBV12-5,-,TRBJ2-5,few,CASAPTGGAQYF,TGTGCTAGTGCCCCCACAGGCGGGGCCCAGTACTTC
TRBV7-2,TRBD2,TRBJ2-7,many,CASSRLGLQYEQYF,TGTGCCAGCAGCAGGTTGGGACTACAGTACGAGCAGTACTTC
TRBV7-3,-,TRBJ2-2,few,CASSRAGGRGGTGELFF,TGTGCCAGCAGCCGAGCTGGCGGGAGAGGGGGCACCGGGGAGCTGTTTTTT
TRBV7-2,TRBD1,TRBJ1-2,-,CASSPGTGGLSGYTF,TGTGCCAGCAGCCCCGGGACAGGGGGCTTGAGTGGCTACACCTTC